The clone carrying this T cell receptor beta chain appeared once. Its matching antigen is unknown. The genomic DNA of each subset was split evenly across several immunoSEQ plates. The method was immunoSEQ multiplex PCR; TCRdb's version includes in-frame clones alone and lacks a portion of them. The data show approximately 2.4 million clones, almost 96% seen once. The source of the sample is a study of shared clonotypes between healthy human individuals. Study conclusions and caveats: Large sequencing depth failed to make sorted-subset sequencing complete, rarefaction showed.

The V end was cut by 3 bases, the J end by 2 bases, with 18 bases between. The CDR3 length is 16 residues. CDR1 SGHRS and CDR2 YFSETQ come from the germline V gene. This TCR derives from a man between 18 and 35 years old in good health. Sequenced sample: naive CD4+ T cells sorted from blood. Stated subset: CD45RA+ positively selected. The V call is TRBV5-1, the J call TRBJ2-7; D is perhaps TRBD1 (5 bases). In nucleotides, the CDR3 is TGCGCCAGCAGCTCGGCCAAGCTGGACATACCCTACGAGCAGTACTTC. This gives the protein CASSSAKLDIPYEQYF.